The source of this T cell receptor beta chain is a study of blood T cell repertoires in COVID-19. Libraries were prepared by immunoSEQ multiplex PCR; TCRdb keeps only in-frame clonotypes and omits some of them. The table has about 170,000 clones, 89% seen once. Participants were placed into cohorts based on the clinical history they reported. The V gene's germline CDR1 is SGHDN and CDR2 FVKESK. V lost 6 bases, J lost 6 bases, and 9 bases lay in between. There are 11 residues in the CDR3. The chain employs TRBV14 and TRBJ2-7; D might be TRBD1 (6 bases). This receptor was identified in a woman under 30 who had recovered from COVID-19. The specimen was PBMCs or T cells enriched from blood (not recorded which). DNA of the CDR3: TGTGCCAGCAGGCAGGGGAGCGAGCAGTACTTC. Translated: CASRQGSEQYF.